This T cell receptor beta chain was found in a study of beta chain features in type 1 diabetes. Germline-derived CDR1 and CDR2 are MNHEY and SVGAGI. V was cut by 5 bases and J by 3 bases, with 16 bases left in between. The CDR3 extends over 15 amino acids. General study points: The study found moderately but significantly shorter TCRB CDR3s in all four CD4+ subsets of Type 1 diabetes patients. There were fewer insertions and more deletions at the VDJ junctions of type 1 diabetes patients.

Every bit of the isolated RNA underwent reverse transcription, so sequencing read expressed TCRB transcripts. TCRdb keeps only in-frame clones here, not all; method: immunoSEQ multiplex PCR. The table includes more than 300,000 clones, under 8.5% detected once. This clone came up a few times. What it binds is not known. The sequenced sample was central memory CD4+ T cells from blood. This chain connects TRBV6-5 to TRBJ1-2, with TRBD1 as a possible D gene (6 bases). The TCR was taken from a woman under 30 in good health. This CDR3 reads CASSAFAGADYGYTF. The CDR3 nucleotides read TGTGCCAGCAGTGCCTTTGCGGGGGCGGACTATGGCTACACCTTC.